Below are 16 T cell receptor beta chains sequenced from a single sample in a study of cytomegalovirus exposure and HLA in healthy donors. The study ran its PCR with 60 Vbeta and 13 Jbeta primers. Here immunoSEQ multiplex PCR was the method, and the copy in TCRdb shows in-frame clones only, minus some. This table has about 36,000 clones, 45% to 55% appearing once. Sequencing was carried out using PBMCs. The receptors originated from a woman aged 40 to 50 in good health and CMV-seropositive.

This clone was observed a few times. The DNA of the CDR3 is TGTGCCTGGAGACCCCAGGGGGCGGAAGCTTTCTTT. It translates to CAWRPQGAEAFF. The chain joins TRBV30 to TRBJ1-1, with 8 positions matching TRBD1. Germline trimming cut 3 bases from V and 8 bases from J; bases unmatched to any gene: 5. Germline V CDR1 and CDR2: GTSNPN, SVGIG (reference sequence). This CDR3 has 12 amino acids.

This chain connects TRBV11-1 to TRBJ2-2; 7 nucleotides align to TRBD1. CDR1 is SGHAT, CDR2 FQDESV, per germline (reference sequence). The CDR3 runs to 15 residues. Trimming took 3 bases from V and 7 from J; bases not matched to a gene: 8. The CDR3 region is CASSFKDRVHGELFF. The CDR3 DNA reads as TGTGCCAGCAGCTTTAAAGACAGGGTTCACGGGGAGCTGTTTTTT.

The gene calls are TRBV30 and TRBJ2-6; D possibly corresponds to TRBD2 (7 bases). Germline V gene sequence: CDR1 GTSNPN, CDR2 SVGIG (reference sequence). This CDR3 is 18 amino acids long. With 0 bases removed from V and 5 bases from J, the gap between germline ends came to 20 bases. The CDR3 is CAWSVWGGRSTRANVLTF. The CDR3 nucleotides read TGTGCCTGGAGTGTCTGGGGGGGGCGATCTACGCGGGCCAACGTCCTGACTTTC. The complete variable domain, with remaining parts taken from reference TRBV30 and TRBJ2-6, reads SQTIHQWPATLVQPVGSPLSLECTVEGTSNPNLYWYRQAAGRGLQLLFYSVGIGQISSEVPQNLSASRPQDRQFILSSKKLLLSDSGFYLCAWSVWGGRSTRANVLTFGAGSRLTVL.

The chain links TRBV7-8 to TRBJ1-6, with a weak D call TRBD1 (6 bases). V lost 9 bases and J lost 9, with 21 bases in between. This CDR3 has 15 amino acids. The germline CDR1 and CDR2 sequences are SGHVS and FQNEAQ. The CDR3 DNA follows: TGTGCCAGTCGGACAGCCCAAAGTTCCGTTTCACCCCTCCACTTT. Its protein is CASRTAQSSVSPLHF. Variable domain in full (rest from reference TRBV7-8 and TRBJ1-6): GAGVSQSPRYKVAKRGQDVALRCDPISGHVSLFWYQQALGQGPEFLTYFQNEAQLDKSGLPSDRFFAERPEGSVSTLKIQRTQQEDSAVYLCASRTAQSSVSPLHFGNGTRLTVT.

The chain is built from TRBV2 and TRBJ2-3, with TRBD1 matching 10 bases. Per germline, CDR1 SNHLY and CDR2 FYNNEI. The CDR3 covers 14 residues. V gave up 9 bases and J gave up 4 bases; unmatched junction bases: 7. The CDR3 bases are TGTGCCAGTTGCCTTGGGACAGGGGCAGATACGCAGTATTTT. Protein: CASCLGTGADTQYF.

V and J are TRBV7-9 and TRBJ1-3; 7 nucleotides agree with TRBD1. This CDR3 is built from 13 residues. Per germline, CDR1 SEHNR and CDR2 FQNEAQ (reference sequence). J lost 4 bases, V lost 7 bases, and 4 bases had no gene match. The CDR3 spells CASIPTGGNTIYF. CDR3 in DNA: TGTGCCAGCATCCCGACAGGGGGAAACACCATATATTTT.

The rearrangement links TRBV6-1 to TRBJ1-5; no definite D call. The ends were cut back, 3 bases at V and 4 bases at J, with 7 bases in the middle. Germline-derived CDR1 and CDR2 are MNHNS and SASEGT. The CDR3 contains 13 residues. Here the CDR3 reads CASSDGGNQPQHF. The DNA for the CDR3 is TGTGCCAGCAGTGATGGAGGAAATCAGCCCCAGCATTTT.

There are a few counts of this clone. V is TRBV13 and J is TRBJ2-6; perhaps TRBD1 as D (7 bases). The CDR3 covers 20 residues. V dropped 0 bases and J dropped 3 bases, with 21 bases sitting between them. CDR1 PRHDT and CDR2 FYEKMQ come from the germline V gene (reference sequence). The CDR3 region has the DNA TGTGCCAGCAGCTTAGGCCTTTCGGAGGGGGCCGGATTTGGGGCCAACGTCCTGACTTTC. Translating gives CASSLGLSEGAGFGANVLTF. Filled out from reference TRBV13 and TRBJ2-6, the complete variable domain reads AAGVIQSPRHLIKEKRETATLKCYPIPRHDTVYWYQQGPGQDPQFLISFYEKMQSDKGSIPDRFSAQQFSDYHSELNMSSLELGDSALYFCASSLGLSEGAGFGANVLTFGAGSRLTVL.

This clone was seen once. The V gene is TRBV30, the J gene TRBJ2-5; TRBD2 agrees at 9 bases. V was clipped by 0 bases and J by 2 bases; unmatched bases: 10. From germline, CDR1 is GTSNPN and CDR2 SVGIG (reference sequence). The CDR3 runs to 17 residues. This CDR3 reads CAWSVGAGGPRQETQYF. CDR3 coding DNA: TGTGCCTGGAGTGTAGGGGCGGGGGGGCCCCGACAAGAGACCCAGTACTTC.

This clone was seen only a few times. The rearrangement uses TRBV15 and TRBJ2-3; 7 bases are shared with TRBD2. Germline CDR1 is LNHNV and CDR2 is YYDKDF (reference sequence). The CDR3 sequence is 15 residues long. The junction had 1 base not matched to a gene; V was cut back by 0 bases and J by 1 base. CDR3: CATSRDRGGTDTQYF. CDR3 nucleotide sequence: TGTGCCACCAGCAGAGATCGGGGGGGCACAGATACGCAGTATTTT.

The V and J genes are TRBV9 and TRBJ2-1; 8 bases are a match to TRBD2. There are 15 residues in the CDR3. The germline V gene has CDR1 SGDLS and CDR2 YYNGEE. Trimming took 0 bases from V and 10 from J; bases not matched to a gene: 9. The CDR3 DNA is TGTGCCAGCAGCGTAGCACGGGGACTAGTTGCCGAGCAGTTCTTC. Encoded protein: CASSVARGLVAEQFF.

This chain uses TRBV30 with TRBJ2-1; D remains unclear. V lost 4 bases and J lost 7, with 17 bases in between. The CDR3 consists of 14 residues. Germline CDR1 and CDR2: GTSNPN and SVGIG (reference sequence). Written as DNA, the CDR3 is TGTGCCTGGAACTTGATTGAAGTTGAAAATGAGCAGTTCTTC. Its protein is CAWNLIEVENEQFF.

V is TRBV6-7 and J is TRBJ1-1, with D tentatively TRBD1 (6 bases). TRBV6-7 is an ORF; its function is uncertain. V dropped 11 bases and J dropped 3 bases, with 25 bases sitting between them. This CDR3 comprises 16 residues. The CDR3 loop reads CAQGGAGFYWDTEAFF. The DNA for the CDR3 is TGTGCCCAAGGGGGAGCAGGGTTTTATTGGGACACTGAAGCTTTCTTT.

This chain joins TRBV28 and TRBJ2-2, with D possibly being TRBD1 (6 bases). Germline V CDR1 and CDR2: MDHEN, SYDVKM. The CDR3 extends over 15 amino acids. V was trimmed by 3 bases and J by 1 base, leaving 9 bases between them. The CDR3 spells CASSLGTMNTGELFF. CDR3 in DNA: TGTGCCAGCAGTTTGGGGACAATGAACACCGGGGAGCTGTTTTTT.

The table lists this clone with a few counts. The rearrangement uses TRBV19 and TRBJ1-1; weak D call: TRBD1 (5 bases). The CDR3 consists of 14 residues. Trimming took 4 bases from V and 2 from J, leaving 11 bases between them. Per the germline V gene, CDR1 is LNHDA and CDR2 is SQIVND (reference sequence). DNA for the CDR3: TGTGCCAGTAGTACCTTCGACAGCAACACTGAAGCTTTCTTT. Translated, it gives CASSTFDSNTEAFF.

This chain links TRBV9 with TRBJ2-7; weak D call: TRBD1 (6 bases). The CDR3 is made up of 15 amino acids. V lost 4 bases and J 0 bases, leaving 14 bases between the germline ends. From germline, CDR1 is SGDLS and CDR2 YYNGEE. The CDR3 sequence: CASSSSDRSSYEQYF. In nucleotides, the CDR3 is TGTGCCAGCAGCTCGAGTGACAGGAGCTCCTACGAGCAGTACTTC.